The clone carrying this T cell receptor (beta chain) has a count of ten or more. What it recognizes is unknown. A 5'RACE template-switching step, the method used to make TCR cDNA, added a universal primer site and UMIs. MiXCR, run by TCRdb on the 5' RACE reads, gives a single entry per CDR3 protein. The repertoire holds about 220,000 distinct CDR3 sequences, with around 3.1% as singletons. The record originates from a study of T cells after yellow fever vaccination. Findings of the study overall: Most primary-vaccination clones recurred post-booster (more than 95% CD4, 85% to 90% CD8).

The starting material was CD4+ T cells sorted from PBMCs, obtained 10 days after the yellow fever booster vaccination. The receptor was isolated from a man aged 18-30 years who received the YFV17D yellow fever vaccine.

The CDR3: CAARRGLSETQYF. The CDR3 nucleotides read TGTGCCGCCCGCAGGGGACTCTCCGAGACCCAGTACTTC. This chain connects TRBV10-3 to TRBJ2-5; D is perhaps TRBD1 or TRBD2 (6 bases each). The CDR3 loop spans 13 amino acids. Germline V CDR1 and CDR2: ENHRY, SYGVKD. Trimming shortened V by 11 bases and J by 5 bases, and 18 bases separated the two germline ends.